The present entry profiles one T cell receptor (beta chain) with its context. Its antigen is undetermined. The sample is drawn from a study of T cell repertoires in cytomegalovirus infection. In the study overall: TCR beta signatures that were public indicated CMV infection and matching HLA type.

V was cut by 8 bases and J by 6 bases, with 17 bases left in between. The CDR3 contains 13 residues. Findings and caveats of the study: Predominance within the ex vivo response was attributable to HLA-C-restricted CMV-specific TCR beta clonotypes.

TCRdb processed the reads anew with MiXCR; each CDR3 protein has one entry. The sample contains roughly 700,000 distinct CDR3 sequences, about 33% of which appear only once. The chain links TRBV5-3 to TRBJ1-2, with D possibly being TRBD1 (5 bases). TRBV5-3 is an ORF; its function is uncertain. The sequenced sample was cultured PBMCs, obtained from culture after CMV antigen stimulation. This sequence was found in a human donor in good health (CMV status not recorded). Some clones in this sample may be carry-over from other donors' samples. CDR3 nucleotide sequence: TGTGCCAGCAGCACAGACAGCAGTCATGGCTACACCTTC. It is translated as CASSTDSSHGYTF.